This T cell receptor beta chain was found in a study of response to subunit inactivated influenza vaccine. One entry per CDR3 protein, called by TCRdb with MiXCR from the RT-PCR reads. The profile shows about 540,000 distinct CDR3 sequences, roughly 25% of them singletons. CDR1 is MDHEN and CDR2 is SYDVKM in the germline V gene. CDR3 length equals 16 residues. V shed 8 bases and J 0 bases; nucleotides not matched to a gene: 10. The same data also went into a second study, on T cells expressing NK-cell markers. This second report adds: Making the TCR beta cDNA relied on 5'RACE template switching with UMIs.

Sequencing was performed on CD4+ T cells sorted from PBMCs, taken less than 13 days after vaccination. The TCR sequence derives from a man aged 50 to 59 who received an inactivated influenza vaccine. The V and J genes are TRBV28 and TRBJ2-1, with 7 bases fitting TRBD2. The CDR3 sequence: CASYPPAGNSYNEQFF. DNA of the CDR3: TGTGCCAGCTATCCCCCAGCGGGGAACTCCTACAATGAGCAGTTCTTC.